The subject of this entry is one T cell receptor beta chain. Its antigen remains unidentified. From germline, CDR1 is MGHDK and CDR2 SYGVNS. CDR3 length equals 13 residues. Trimming removed 7 bases at V and 7 bases at J, with 14 bases between. Sequencing was performed with immunoSEQ multiplex PCR; in TCRdb, only in-frame clones are kept and a portion is missing. The repertoire holds hundreds of thousands of clones, with about 90% as singletons. The sample is drawn from a study of Ad26.COV2.S vaccination and SARS-CoV-2 variants. Across the study: Donor was in the COV1001 Ad26.COV2.S trial arm. Study results and limitations: An underestimation of total T cell responses may have resulted from the TCR breadth and depth analyses. Vaccine and placebo recipients had similar non-spike TCR breadth.

Treatment defined: some 20 received Ad26.COV2.S at low or high dose, single or two shots; about 5 received placebo; per-sample allocation not given. Specimens were obtained on day 63 following the first vaccine or placebo injection. Expressing Wuhan-strain SARS-CoV-2 spike, an Ad26 vector served as the vaccine. The chain joins TRBV25-1 to TRBJ2-1; tentatively, D is TRBD2 (7 bases). Specimen: peripheral blood, collected in a trial of Ad26.COV2.S vaccine versus placebo. The receptor's source is a person between 18 and 65 years old who received the Ad26.COV2.S COVID-19 vaccine or a placebo. This CDR3 reads CASIGGGMNEQFF. CDR3 DNA: TGTGCCAGCATAGGGGGGGGGATGAATGAGCAGTTCTTC.